The 24 T cell receptor beta chains reported below all come from one sample, sequenced in a study of blood T cell repertoires in COVID-19. TCRdb keeps only in-frame clones here, not all; method: immunoSEQ multiplex PCR. The repertoire holds about 90,000 clones, with approximately 86% as singletons. Input material: peripheral blood. Receptors originate from a man older than 75 with acute or convalescent COVID-19.

The CDR3 loop reads CASTKSIVKRDREHGYTF. CDR3 bases: TGCGCCAGCACTAAATCAATAGTGAAACGGGACAGGGAGCATGGCTACACCTTC. This chain links TRBV23-1 with TRBJ1-2; 9 bases match TRBD1. TRBV23-1 is flagged as an ORF with uncertain function. This CDR3 comprises 18 residues. V trimming: 7 bases; J trimming: 6 bases; junction bases outside the gene matches: 21.

V is TRBV5-1 and J is TRBJ2-1; possibly TRBD2 for D (6 bases). CDR1 and CDR2 (germline): SGHRS, YFSETQ. The V end was cut by 1 base, the J end by 4 bases, with 18 bases between. The CDR3 is 17 amino acids. CDR3 in DNA: TGCGCCAGCAGCTTGAGGCCTAGCGAGACCTATTACAATGAGCAGTTCTTC. It encodes CASSLRPSETYYNEQFF.

J is TRBJ2-6 and V is TRBV7-3, with D possibly matching TRBD2 (6 bases). The V end lost 2 bases, the J end lost 2 bases, and 7 bases lay between the germline ends. Germline CDR1 SGHTA, CDR2 FQGTGA. The CDR3 covers 15 residues. CDR3 bases: TGTGCCAGCAGCTTAGGAGGGGCTGGGGCCAACGTCCTGACTTTC. Translation gives CASSLGGAGANVLTF.

V gene TRBV2 combines with J gene TRBJ1-2; no firm D call. CDR3 length: 14 residues. With 8 bases removed from V and 6 bases from J, the gap between germline ends came to 19 bases. Germline V lookup: CDR1 SNHLY, CDR2 FYNNEI. The CDR3 loop is CASVKGEVRDGYTF. The CDR3 DNA sequence: TGTGCCAGCGTTAAGGGCGAGGTGAGGGATGGCTACACCTTC.

The rearrangement joins TRBV28 to TRBJ2-3; 9 positions agree with TRBD2. J was trimmed by 6 bases and V by 7 bases; bases with no gene match: 8. The CDR3 has 14 amino acids. CDR1 is MDHEN, CDR2 SYDVKM, per germline. CDR3 nucleotide sequence: TGTGCCAGCAAAGTAGCGGGAGCCGCGGATACGCAGTATTTT. Amino acid sequence: CASKVAGAADTQYF.

The CDR3 protein is CATSRGRAGKSLLPNQPQHF. The DNA of the CDR3 is TGTGCCACCAGCAGAGGTCGGGCAGGGAAATCCCTCCTTCCCAATCAGCCCCAGCATTTT. The chain joins TRBV15 to TRBJ1-5, with D tentatively TRBD1 (5 bases). This CDR3 comprises 20 residues. V was pared by 1 base and J by 3 bases, with 25 bases between. The germline gives CDR1 LNHNV, CDR2 YYDKDF (reference sequence).

This clone has a handful of counts. This chain connects TRBV25-1 to TRBJ2-7; 8 bases are a match to TRBD1. With 3 bases clipped from V and 7 bases from J, the junction kept 5 bases outside the gene matches. Germline V gene sequence: CDR1 MGHDK, CDR2 SYGVNS. The CDR3 consists of 13 residues. CDR3 sequence: CASSDLGTGEQYF. The CDR3 DNA reads TGTGCCAGCAGTGACCTAGGGACAGGAGAGCAGTACTTC.

This clone occurred a few times. V is TRBV6-5 and J is TRBJ1-1, with D possibly TRBD1 on 5 matching bases. The CDR3 is 13 residues long. From germline, CDR1 is MNHEY and CDR2 SVGAGI. V was trimmed by 6 bases and J by 2 bases, leaving 10 bases between them. For the CDR3, the DNA is TGTGCCAGCAGGAAACAGGTTAACACTGAAGCTTTCTTT. Residues: CASRKQVNTEAFF.

The gene calls are TRBV10-3 and TRBJ2-7; 11 bases align to TRBD1. CDR1 ENHRY and CDR2 SYGVKD come from the germline V gene. The CDR3 is 14 amino acids. With V trimmed by 11 bases and J by 4 bases, 10 bases remained unmatched. The CDR3 nucleotides read TGTGCCGTAGCCTCCGGGACAGGGGGTTACGAGCAGTACTTC. Its protein is CAVASGTGGYEQYF.

This chain links TRBV28 with TRBJ1-1, with 9 bases lining up with TRBD1. CDR3 length equals 15 residues. The junction had 8 bases not matched to a gene; V was cut back by 4 bases and J by 5 bases. Looked up from germline, CDR1 is MDHEN and CDR2 is SYDVKM. The CDR3 DNA is TGTGCCAGCAGTTCCGGGACAGGGTCGGGAACTGAAGCTTTCTTT. Protein: CASSSGTGSGTEAFF.

This chain connects TRBV7-2 to TRBJ2-1; 7 nucleotides line up with TRBD2. Per the germline V gene, CDR1 is SGHTA and CDR2 is FQGNSA. The V gene end was trimmed by 4 bases and the J gene end by 7 bases; junction bases not matched to a gene: 13. CDR3 size: 16 residues. This CDR3 is CASSSRSAGVRNEQFF. CDR3 coding DNA: TGTGCCAGCAGCTCCAGGTCGGCGGGAGTAAGGAATGAGCAGTTCTTC.

This clone was seen once. This chain links TRBV6-5 with TRBJ1-1, with TRBD1 matching over 8 bases. Germline-derived CDR1 and CDR2 are MNHEY and SVGAGI. J gave up 5 bases and V 9 bases, and 5 bases lay outside the gene matches. This CDR3 spans 12 amino acids. The CDR3: CASGQGKTEAFF. The CDR3 DNA reads TGTGCCAGTGGACAGGGAAAGACTGAAGCTTTCTTT.

This chain joins TRBV20-1 and TRBJ1-2, with a possible D match to TRBD1 (6 bases). CDR1 and CDR2 from the germline V gene are DFQATT and SNEGSKA (reference sequence). This CDR3 contains 11 residues. Between the trimmed V and J ends, which lost 6 bases and 7 bases, there was a span of 12 bases. Written as DNA, the CDR3 is TGCAGTGCCACCGACAGGTCTGGCTACACCTTC. Amino acid sequence: CSATDRSGYTF.

The V gene is TRBV24-1, the J gene TRBJ2-2; 7 bases match TRBD1. Germline loops: CDR1 KGHDR, CDR2 SFDVKD. With 4 bases clipped from V and 1 base from J, the junction kept 5 bases outside the gene matches. The CDR3 totals 16 residues. The CDR3 nucleotides are TGTGCCACCAGTGACCGCCGACAGGGGAACACCGGGGAGCTGTTTTTT. It encodes CATSDRRQGNTGELFF.

This sequence joins TRBV7-2 and TRBJ2-3; D may be TRBD1 (6 bases). Between the trimmed V and J ends, which lost 3 bases and 0 bases, there was a span of 13 bases. CDR1 and CDR2 from the germline V gene are SGHTA and FQGNSA. The CDR3 length is 16 residues. The CDR3 is CASSLVTGQSTDTQYF. The CDR3 nucleotides read TGTGCCAGCAGCTTGGTAACAGGGCAGAGCACAGATACGCAGTATTTT. The complete variable domain, with remaining parts taken from reference TRBV7-2 and TRBJ2-3, reads GAGVSQSPSNKVTEKGKDVELRCDPISGHTALYWYRQSLGQGLEFLIYFQGNSAPDKSGLPSDRFSAERTGGSVSTLTIQRTQQEDSAVYLCASSLVTGQSTDTQYFGPGTRLTVL.

The V gene is TRBV5-1, the J gene TRBJ2-3, with 8 bases lining up with TRBD2. V was pared by 2 bases and J by 4 bases, with 6 bases of the junction left unmatched. This CDR3 contains 15 residues. CDR1 SGHRS and CDR2 YFSETQ come from the germline V gene. CDR3 sequence reads: CASSFGSGNPDTQYF. The CDR3 coding sequence is TGCGCCAGCAGCTTCGGTAGCGGGAATCCAGATACGCAGTATTTT.

The chain is built from TRBV6-6 and TRBJ2-1, with D possibly matching TRBD1 (7 bases). V lost 5 bases, J lost 12 bases, and 17 bases lay in between. The CDR3 has 13 residues. CDR1 MNHNY and CDR2 SVGAGI come from the germline V gene (reference sequence). CDR3 nucleotides: TGTGCCAGCAGTCCTGGAGGGGGCCGCTGGCAGTTCTTC. This gives the protein CASSPGGGRWQFF.

This chain joins TRBV2 and TRBJ2-5; D ambiguous. V dropped 5 bases and J dropped 3 bases, with 16 bases sitting between them. Germline CDR1 SNHLY, CDR2 FYNNEI. The CDR3 is made up of 15 amino acids. The CDR3 region is CASSPAVLHEETQYF. The CDR3, as DNA: TGTGCCAGCAGTCCCGCGGTCCTACATGAAGAGACCCAGTACTTC.

The J gene is TRBJ2-5, the V gene TRBV14; 11 bases are shared with TRBD2. V lost 2 bases and J lost 3; bases outside the gene matches: 5. The CDR3 has 16 residues. Germline V lookup: CDR1 SGHDN, CDR2 FVKESK. The CDR3 reads CASSQTLAGGEETQYF. The CDR3 DNA follows: TGTGCCAGCAGCCAAACCCTAGCGGGAGGAGAAGAGACCCAGTACTTC.

The V gene is TRBV9, the J gene TRBJ2-3; no definite D call. The CDR3 covers 14 residues. V dropped 0 bases and J dropped 5 bases, with 10 bases sitting between them. Germline V gene sequence: CDR1 SGDLS, CDR2 YYNGEE. CDR3 region: CASSVGQAIDTQYF. The DNA of the CDR3 is TGTGCCAGCAGCGTAGGGCAGGCAATAGATACGCAGTATTTT.

V usage is TRBV3-1 (or the pseudogene TRBV3-2) and J usage is TRBJ2-7, with TRBD2 matching over 8 bases. Germline V gives CDR1 LGHDT, CDR2 YNNKEL (reference sequence). There are 14 residues in the CDR3. After removal of 3 bases from V and 5 bases from J, the junction contained 6 bases not matched to a gene. The DNA of the CDR3 is TGTGCCAGCAGCCAGCGGGGGGCCGCTCACGAGCAGTACTTC. The encoded protein is CASSQRGAAHEQYF.

This clone was observed a few times. This sequence joins TRBV11-2 and TRBJ2-2; D is undetermined. Germline V gene sequence: CDR1 SGHAT, CDR2 FQNNGV. Trimming removed 7 bases from V and 1 base from J, with 7 bases in between. The CDR3 covers 13 residues. The CDR3 protein is CASKRGNTGELFF. The CDR3 DNA sequence: TGTGCCAGCAAGCGAGGGAACACCGGGGAGCTGTTTTTT.

V is TRBV7-2 and J is TRBJ2-3; a possible D gene is TRBD1 (6 bases). The CDR3 has 15 residues. The V end lost 4 bases, the J end lost 7 bases, and 18 bases lay between the germline ends. Germline CDR1 and CDR2: SGHTA and FQGNSA. The CDR3 coding sequence is TGTGCCAGCAGCTCACACTGGCTCAGGGACAATACGCAGTATTTT. Translated: CASSSHWLRDNTQYF.

V gene TRBV20-1 combines with J gene TRBJ2-7; TRBD2 matches 7 bases. J was trimmed by 6 bases and V by 3 bases; bases with no gene match: 14. This CDR3 region has 15 residues. Germline assignment: CDR1 DFQATT and CDR2 SNEGSKA (reference sequence). The CDR3 nucleotides are TGCAGTGCTAGTTTGCTGGGAGGGCTCTTGGGCGAGCAGTACTTC. Translated, it gives CSASLLGGLLGEQYF.